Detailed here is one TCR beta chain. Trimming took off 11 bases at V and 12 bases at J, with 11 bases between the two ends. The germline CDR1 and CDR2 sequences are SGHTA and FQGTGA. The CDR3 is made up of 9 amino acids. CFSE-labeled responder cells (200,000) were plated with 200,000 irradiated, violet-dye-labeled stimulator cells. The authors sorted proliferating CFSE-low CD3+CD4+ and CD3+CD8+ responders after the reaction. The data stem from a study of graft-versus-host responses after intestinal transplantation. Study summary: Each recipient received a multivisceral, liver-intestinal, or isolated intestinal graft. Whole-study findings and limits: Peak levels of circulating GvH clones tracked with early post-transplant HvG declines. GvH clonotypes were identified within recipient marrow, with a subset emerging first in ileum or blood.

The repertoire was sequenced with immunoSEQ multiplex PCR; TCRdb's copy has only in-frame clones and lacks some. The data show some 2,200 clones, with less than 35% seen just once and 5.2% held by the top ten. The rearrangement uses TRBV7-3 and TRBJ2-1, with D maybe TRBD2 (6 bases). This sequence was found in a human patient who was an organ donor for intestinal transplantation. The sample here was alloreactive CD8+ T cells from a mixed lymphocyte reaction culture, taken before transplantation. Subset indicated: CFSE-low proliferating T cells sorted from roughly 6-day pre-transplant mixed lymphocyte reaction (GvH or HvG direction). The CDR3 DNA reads TGTGCCTGCGGAGCGGGGCAGTTCTTC. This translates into CACGAGQFF.